This entry is about one T cell receptor beta chain. TCRdb's copy holds only in-frame clones and misses some; the assay was immunoSEQ multiplex PCR. Here the sample spans about 57,000 clones, 85% to 95% being singletons. This sample stems from a study of control samples from healthy donors and cancer patients. The CDR3 sequence is 13 residues long. Looked up from germline, CDR1 is SGHVS and CDR2 is FQNEAQ. Trimming took off 5 bases at V and 1 base at J, with 8 bases between the two ends. The sequencing sample was made of PBMCs. V and J are TRBV7-8 and TRBJ1-1; D may be TRBD1 (5 bases). The clonotype originates from a man aged 25-40 years with colorectal cancer. CDR3 DNA sequence: TGTGCCAGCAGCCGTACAGGGAACACTGAAGCTTTCTTT. Translation: CASSRTGNTEAFF. Combining the CDR3 with reference TRBV7-8 and TRBJ1-1 gives the whole variable domain GAGVSQSPRYKVAKRGQDVALRCDPISGHVSLFWYQQALGQGPEFLTYFQNEAQLDKSGLPSDRFFAERPEGSVSTLKIQRTQQEDSAVYLCASSRTGNTEAFFGQGTRLTVV.